This T cell receptor beta chain was obtained from a study of a mutant IDH1 vaccine in newly diagnosed glioma. Whole-study context: First vaccine doses came 4-6 weeks after radiotherapy alone, or with temozolomide cycles. Sex among treated patients split about 60% male, roughly 40% female; mean age was roughly 40 years. Beforehand, treatment had been radiotherapy, temozolomide, or both; the majority received both.

Here immunoSEQ multiplex PCR was the method, and the copy in TCRdb shows in-frame clones only, minus some. The repertoire holds fewer than 35,000 clones, 78% seen once, with around 10% in the top ten. Whole-study findings and limits: Vaccine-induced immune responses were detected in roughly 92% of patients.

Turning to this clone: Its target is not known.

CDR1 and CDR2 from the germline V gene are PRHDT and FYEKMQ (reference sequence). V was cut by 5 bases and J by 5 bases, with 10 bases left in between. The CDR3 consists of 13 residues. The time point: week 35, safety follow-up. A 20-mer mutant IDH1 peptide at 300 ug was injected subcutaneously with topical imiquimod. Sequencing used PBMCs, obtained from a glioma patient whose treatment included an IDH1 peptide vaccine. The TCR was taken from a woman aged 40 to 55 with glioma. The rearrangement links TRBV13 to TRBJ2-1, with D possibly matching TRBD2 (6 bases). CDR3 in amino acids: CASSPGTHNEQFF. The CDR3 bases are TGTGCCAGCAGCCCCGGGACTCACAATGAGCAGTTCTTC.